Sequencing of this T cell receptor (beta chain) was carried out in a study of PD-1 blockade in classical Hodgkin lymphoma. The protocol was immunoSEQ multiplex PCR, while the TCRdb copy is restricted to in-frame clones and leaves out a portion. In the table there are over 25,000 clones, about 91% of which are singletons. Each and every patient relapsed after autologous stem cell transplantation, and patients got differing brentuximab vedotin exposure. Thawed PBMCs underwent magnetic negative selection to obtain purified CD8+ T cells. V lost 6 bases to trimming and J lost 3 bases; unmatched junction nucleotides: 4. This CDR3 contains 14 residues. Germline loops: CDR1 MNHEY, CDR2 SMNVEV (reference sequence).

This sequence was found in a human donor with classical Hodgkin lymphoma. This sequence joins TRBV27 and TRBJ2-7; 11 bases match TRBD2. The source material was CD8+ T cells from blood, sampled at baseline. The CDR3 DNA is TGTGCCAGCAGCCCCGGGACTAGCGGCTACGAGCAGTACTTC. Translating gives CASSPGTSGYEQYF.